This T cell receptor beta chain stems from a study of T cell responses to AZD1222 COVID-19 vaccine (dated by TCRdb to the early 2020s). Regarding the study in general: AZD1222 recipients whose second dose came at about 4 weeks and those whose second dose came at about 12 weeks were combined into one group, since spike-specific TCR depth and breadth did not differ between the two schedules. TCR sequencing was performed for approximately 240 trial participants, of whom some 200 were given two doses of AZD1222 and about 25 were given two doses of MenACWY control vaccine. Enrollment into the trials was organized by age into subgroups of 18-55, 56-69 and 70-plus years, and those subgroups contained approximately 160, 26 and 62 TCR-sequenced participants, respectively. The research as a whole found: Conclusions about previously exposed vaccinees were limited because only a handful of AZD1222 recipients were SARS-CoV-2 seropositive at baseline. Because no samples from the day 14 peak response were available, repertoires could be characterized only after the peak T cell response. Participants were mostly white British, with more females than males. The authors suggested clonal diversity may have been underestimated. After two AZD1222 doses, both the breadth and the depth of spike-specific TCRs were significantly higher than at day 0 and than in MenACWY recipients. The 56-69-year group was small, and its depth increase did not reach significance, likely because of low power. Reportedly, close to half of the unique spike-specific TCRs recognized epitopes lying outside the regions that are mutated in the B.1.351 and B.1.1.7 variants. The vaccine-associated CD4 TCRs covered the entire spike protein, and the dominant responses fell in regions 160-218 and 743-854.

According to the germline V gene, CDR1 reads KGHSH and CDR2 reads LQKENI. V drops 3 bases and J drops 8 bases, leaving 16 bases in between. Including cysteine and phenylalanine, the CDR3 has 15 amino acids. Only CDR3 DNA remains: 45 bases, in frame from the first base. The CDR3 regions of human TCRbeta chains were analyzed by immunosequencing. The study's own analysis went as follows. TCRs in the repertoires were matched against a reference library of SARS-CoV-2-specific TCRs that had been generated with the MIRA antigen-specificity platform. Breadth was defined as the fraction of unique TCRs that were SARS-CoV-2-associated, and depth was defined as the fraction of total T cells that were SARS-CoV-2-associated. Using the MIRA data, every spike-specific TCR was mapped to the spike region that the TCR reacted to and assigned to either a CD4 or a CD8 class. Log10-transformed breadth and depth values were compared by one-way ANOVA with Sidak's multiple comparisons tests. The clones in this table, taken by TCRdb from immuneACCESS, are in-frame only. Not every clone is retained; where verified, under half of the shortfall comes from an unresolved V gene, and the cause of the rest is unknown. The V and J calls and clone size come from that table; D and trimming were worked out from the DNA. In all, the sample holds around 140,000 clones, and roughly 92% of those were seen once. Approximately 1.5% of the sample rests with the top ten.

A remark on this clone: Its antigen is currently not known. Within one base of it there is no much larger clone, and no base qualities were kept.

This sample's time point label indicates: baseline before first vaccination. Vaccinee samples were obtained from the UK trials COV001 and COV002, which included a single-blind randomized controlled phase 2/3 trial of AZD1222 (ChAdOx1 nCoV-19) in healthy adults. For TCRbeta chain sequencing, PBMC samples were collected from trial participants at day 0 and at day 28 after the second dose. This chain joins TRBV18 to TRBJ1-4; the D gene cannot be resolved reliably. The TCR sequence derives from an adult in good health. This specimen was peripheral blood, taken on day 0 of AZD1222 vaccination. For the CDR3, the sequence is CASSPPLESGEKLFF. The bases are TGTGCCAGCTCACCTCCCCTAGAGAGCGGCGAAAAACTGTTTTTT.